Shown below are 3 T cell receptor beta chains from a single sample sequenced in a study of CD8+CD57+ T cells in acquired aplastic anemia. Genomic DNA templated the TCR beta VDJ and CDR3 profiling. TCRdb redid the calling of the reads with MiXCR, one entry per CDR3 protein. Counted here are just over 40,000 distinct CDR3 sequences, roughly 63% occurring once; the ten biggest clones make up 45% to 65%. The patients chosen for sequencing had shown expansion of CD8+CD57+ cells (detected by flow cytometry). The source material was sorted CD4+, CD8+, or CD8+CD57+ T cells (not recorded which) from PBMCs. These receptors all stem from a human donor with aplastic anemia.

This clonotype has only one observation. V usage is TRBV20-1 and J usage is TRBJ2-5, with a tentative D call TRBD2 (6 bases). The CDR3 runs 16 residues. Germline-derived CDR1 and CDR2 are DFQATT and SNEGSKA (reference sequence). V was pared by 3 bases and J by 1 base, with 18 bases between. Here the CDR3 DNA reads TGCAGTGCTAGTGACCCGGAGGGGTGGTTCCAAGAGACCCAGTACTTC. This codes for CSASDPEGWFQETQYF.

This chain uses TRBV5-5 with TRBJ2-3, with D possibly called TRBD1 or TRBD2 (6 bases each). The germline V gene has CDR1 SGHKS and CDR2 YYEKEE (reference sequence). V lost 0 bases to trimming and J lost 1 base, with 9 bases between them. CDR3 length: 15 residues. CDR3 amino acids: CASSLEGGCTDTQYF. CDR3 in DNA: TGTGCCAGCAGCTTGGAGGGGGGTTGCACAGATACGCAGTATTTT.

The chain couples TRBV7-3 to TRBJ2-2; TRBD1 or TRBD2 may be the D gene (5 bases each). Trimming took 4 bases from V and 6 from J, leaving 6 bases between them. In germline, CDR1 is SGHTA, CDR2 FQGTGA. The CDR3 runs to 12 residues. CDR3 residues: CASSWDAGELFF. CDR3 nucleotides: TGTGCCAGCAGCTGGGACGCCGGGGAGCTGTTTTTT.